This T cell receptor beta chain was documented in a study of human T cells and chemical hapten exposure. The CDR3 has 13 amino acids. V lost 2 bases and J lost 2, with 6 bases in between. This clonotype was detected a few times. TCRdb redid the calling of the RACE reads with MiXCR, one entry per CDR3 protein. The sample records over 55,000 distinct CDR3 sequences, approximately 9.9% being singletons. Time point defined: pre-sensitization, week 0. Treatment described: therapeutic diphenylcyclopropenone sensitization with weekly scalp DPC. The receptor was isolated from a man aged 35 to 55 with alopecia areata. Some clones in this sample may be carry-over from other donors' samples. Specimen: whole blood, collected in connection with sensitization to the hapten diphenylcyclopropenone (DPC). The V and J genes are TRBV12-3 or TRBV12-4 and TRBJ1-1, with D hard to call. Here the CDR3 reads CASSLKANTEAFF. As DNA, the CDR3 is TGTGCCAGCAGTTTAAAAGCTAACACTGAAGCTTTCTTT.